This is a list of T cell receptor beta chains from one sample in a study of T cell responses to AZD1222 COVID-19 vaccine. The table came from immunoSEQ multiplex PCR; TCRdb's copy has only in-frame clones and leaves some out. The sample shows about 130,000 clones, 65% to 90% of them seen only once. This sample comprised peripheral blood, obtained on day 0 of AZD1222 vaccination. Source of these receptors: an adult in good health. CDR3s include the opening cysteine and the closing phenylalanine or tryptophan. The D gene is left open where the match is weak. Some rows mark clone size as missing; the rest say once, few, many or name a class of expanded clone.

cdr3_aa	cdr3_nt	v_call	j_call	d_call	clone_size
CASSSTGGVYGYTF	TGTGCCAGCAGTTCGACAGGGGGCGTCTATGGCTACACCTTC	TRBV2	TRBJ1-2	TRBD1	NA
CASSLLAGAGELFF	TGTGCCAGCAGCTTACTGGCGGGGGCCGGGGAGCTGTTTTTT	TRBV7-2	TRBJ2-2	TRBD2	NA
CASSRTGISGNTIYF	TGTGCCAGCAGCCGAACCGGGATCTCTGGAAACACCATATATTTT	TRBV5-5	TRBJ1-3	NA	NA
CASSLAATYNEQFF	TGTGCCAGCAGTTTAGCGGCTACCTACAATGAGCAGTTCTTC	TRBV28	TRBJ2-1	NA	NA
CASSHKGGVRYEQYF	TGTGCCAGCAGCCACAAGGGTGGAGTGAGGTACGAGCAGTACTTC	TRBV14	TRBJ2-7	NA	NA
CASRTYRDREPSTF	TGTGCCAGTAGGACTTACCGGGACCGCGAACCTTCCACCTTC	TRBV19	TRBJ1-2	NA	NA
CASSLALGAVRTYEQYF	TGTGCCAGCAGCTTAGCTCTCGGGGCAGTTAGAACCTACGAGCAGTACTTC	TRBV11-2	TRBJ2-7	NA	NA
CASSYSPGVNTEAFF	TGTGCCAGCAGTTACTCCCCTGGGGTTAACACTGAAGCTTTCTTT	TRBV6-5	TRBJ1-1	NA	NA
CASSSWTGGTEAFF	TGTGCCAGCAGCTCATGGACAGGTGGGACTGAAGCTTTCTTT	TRBV7-9	TRBJ1-1	TRBD1	NA
CAIKKQGDTDTQYF	TGTGCCATCAAGAAACAGGGAGATACAGATACGCAGTATTTT	TRBV10-3	TRBJ2-3	NA	NA
CASSEAMAHELSNYGYTF	TGTGCCAGCAGTGAAGCGATGGCGCACGAACTTAGTAACTATGGCTACACCTTC	TRBV2	TRBJ1-2	NA	NA
CASSHGTGMNTEAFF	TGCGCCAGCAGCCATGGGACAGGCATGAACACTGAAGCTTTCTTT	TRBV4-1	TRBJ1-1	TRBD1	NA
CASSYGAGVYTF	TGTGCCAGCAGCTATGGGGCAGGGGTCTACACCTTC	TRBV7-2	TRBJ1-2	NA	NA
CASSSWDRLVEQYF	TGTGCCAGCAGCTCTTGGGACAGGCTTGTCGAGCAGTACTTC	TRBV7-9	TRBJ2-7	TRBD1	NA
CASSLWDPTALSGYTF	TGTGCCAGCAGCTTGTGGGACCCAACGGCTCTCTCTGGCTACACCTTC	TRBV11-2	TRBJ1-2	NA	NA
CASSENRAFRNEKLFF	TGTGCCAGCAGCGAAAACCGGGCCTTCAGAAATGAAAAACTGTTTTTT	TRBV7-2	TRBJ1-4	NA	NA
CASSIITGGAHEQYF	TGTGCCAGTAGTATAATTACTGGGGGGGCCCACGAGCAGTACTTC	TRBV19	TRBJ2-7	NA	NA
CASSLGSREEQYF	TGTGCCAGCAGCTTAGGGAGCCGGGAGGAGCAGTACTTC	TRBV13	TRBJ2-7	NA	NA
CAIRTTGNPYEQYF	TGTGCCATCAGGACAACAGGGAACCCCTACGAGCAGTACTTC	TRBV10-3	TRBJ2-7	NA	NA
CASNRDQNTEAFF	TGTGCCAGCAACCGGGACCAGAACACTGAAGCTTTCTTT	TRBV2	TRBJ1-1	NA	NA
CASSEGGQGTEAFF	TGTGCCAGCAGCGAGGGGGGGCAAGGCACTGAAGCTTTCTTT	TRBV2	TRBJ1-1	NA	NA
CASSRDRVGTQYF	TGTGCCAGCAGCCGGGACAGGGTGGGGACGCAGTATTTT	TRBV7-2	TRBJ2-3	TRBD1	NA
CSVEGETGKNTEAFF	TGCAGCGTTGAGGGGGAGACAGGGAAGAACACTGAAGCTTTCTTT	TRBV29-1	TRBJ1-1	TRBD1	few
CASSEGRPGELFF	TGTGCCAGCAGTGAGGGGAGGCCCGGGGAGCTGTTTTTT	TRBV2	TRBJ2-2	NA	NA
CASSAPRGTGLREQFF	TGTGCCAGCAGTGCCCCCCGTGGGACAGGGTTGCGGGAGCAGTTCTTC	TRBV27	TRBJ2-1	TRBD1	NA
CASSWSRGPDTGELFF	TGTGCCAGCTCATGGTCTAGGGGTCCGGACACCGGGGAGCTGTTTTTT	TRBV18	TRBJ2-2	NA	NA
CASSFRPSGNTIYF	TGTGCCAGCAGTTTTAGACCCTCTGGAAACACCATATATTTT	TRBV27	TRBJ1-3	NA	NA
CASSRGDSRRVEQYF	TGTGCCAGCAGTCGAGGGGACAGCCGTCGAGTTGAGCAGTACTTC	TRBV6-5	TRBJ2-7	TRBD1	once
CAISETYEQYF	TGTGCCATCAGTGAAACCTACGAGCAGTACTTC	TRBV10-3	TRBJ2-7	NA	NA
CASSVGLTGNTIYF	TGTGCCAGCAGCGTTGGACTAACTGGAAACACCATATATTTT	TRBV13	TRBJ1-3	NA	once
CASNVISSCGDYNEQFF	TGTGCCAGCAATGTTATCTCTAGTTGCGGGGACTACAATGAGCAGTTCTTC	TRBV11-3	TRBJ2-1	NA	NA
CASSSPHKTYEQYF	TGTGCCAGCAGTTCACCCCACAAAACCTACGAGCAGTACTTC	TRBV28	TRBJ2-7	NA	NA
CSTFTLGQGAGAFF	TGCAGCACTTTCACCCTCGGACAGGGGGCAGGAGCTTTCTTT	TRBV29-1	TRBJ1-1	TRBD1	NA